This TCR beta chain was sequenced in a study of cytomegalovirus exposure and HLA in healthy donors. Overall study: Earlier findings included 100 million to 130 million unique TCR beta sequences obtained from about 179 million T cells.

In the case of this clone: No antigen is known for it.

Donors were nominally healthy when sampled, though unrecorded immune exposures were likely. The ends lost 11 bases at V and 6 bases at J; junction bases unmatched: 9. CDR3 size: 13 residues. CDR1 is MDHEN, CDR2 SYDVKM, per germline. Study-level points and caveats: The productive fraction for most TCR beta V segments was about 87% or about 30% in an earlier analysis. TCR beta chains numbering roughly 150 were designated cytomegalovirus-associated.

It was with 60 Vbeta and 13 Jbeta primers that the PCR ran. The data were produced by immunoSEQ multiplex PCR, yet TCRdb's version contains in-frame clones alone and is incomplete. The sample carries roughly 170,000 clones, under 90% recorded once. J is TRBJ2-7 and V is TRBV28, with TRBD1 matching over 11 bases. The source of this sequence is a male donor in good health and CMV-seronegative. The sequencing sample was made of PBMCs. The CDR3 sequence is CAHRTGGSAEQYF. The DNA of the CDR3 is TGTGCCCACCGGACAGGGGGCTCGGCCGAGCAGTACTTC.